One sample yielded the 22 T cell receptor beta chains listed below, sequenced in a study of blood T cell repertoires in COVID-19. Data came from immunoSEQ multiplex PCR; TCRdb stores just in-frame clones and leaves some out. The sample includes around 130,000 clones, 70% to 90% of them seen just once. Material: peripheral blood. The source of these receptors is a middle-aged man with acute or convalescent COVID-19.

The chain couples TRBV15 to TRBJ1-1; tentatively, D is TRBD1 (5 bases). Trimming pared 5 bases from V and 9 bases from J, leaving 16 bases between. Germline V gene lookup returns CDR1 LNHNV and CDR2 YYDKDF (reference sequence). The CDR3 length is 13 residues. This CDR3 reads CATSSRQGIKAFF. CDR3 in DNA: TGTGCCACCAGCTCCCGCCAGGGTATCAAAGCTTTCTTT.

The chain links TRBV2 to TRBJ1-5; weak D call: TRBD1 (5 bases). In germline, CDR1 is SNHLY, CDR2 FYNNEI. The length of the CDR3 is 14 residues. With 8 bases removed from V and 7 bases from J, the gap between germline ends came to 18 bases. The DNA of the CDR3 is TGTGCCAGCGCAGACCTGGGGGGTGGCCAGCCCCAGCATTTT. Residues: CASADLGGGQPQHF.

This clone was observed once. The chain uses TRBV18 and TRBJ1-2; D might be TRBD1 (6 bases). Germline-derived CDR1 and CDR2 are KGHSH and LQKENI. This CDR3 spans 14 amino acids. V lost 3 bases, J lost 6 bases, and 14 bases lay in between. The CDR3 region is CASSPLTGIHGYTF. Written as DNA, the CDR3 is TGTGCCAGCTCACCTTTAACAGGGATCCATGGCTACACCTTC.

This sequence joins TRBV19 and TRBJ1-6; a weak D match, TRBD1 (5 bases). The CDR3 extends over 13 amino acids. The germline V gene has CDR1 LNHDA and CDR2 SQIVND (reference sequence). V was shortened by 4 bases and J by 8 bases, with 9 bases between the two germline ends. The CDR3 loop is CASSRQGDSPLHF. CDR3 DNA: TGTGCCAGTAGTAGGCAGGGTGATTCACCCCTCCACTTT.

The chain combines TRBV2 with TRBJ1-6; D not certain. Germline V gene lookup returns CDR1 SNHLY and CDR2 FYNNEI. The ends were cut back, 4 bases at V and 0 bases at J, with 7 bases in the middle. CDR3 length: 15 amino acids. The CDR3 sequence is CASSGESSYNSPLHF. CDR3 nucleotide sequence: TGTGCCAGCAGTGGGGAGAGCTCCTATAATTCACCCCTCCACTTT.

The V gene is TRBV3-1 (or the pseudogene TRBV3-2), the J gene TRBJ2-1, with 10 bases that match TRBD2. The CDR3 runs to 16 residues. After removal of 8 bases from V and 7 bases from J, the junction contained 14 bases not matched to a gene. Germline CDR1 and CDR2: LGHDT and YNNKEL (reference sequence). The CDR3 DNA follows: TGTGCCAGCTCCGGGGAGGTGCCTAGCGGGGGTAATGAGCAGTTCTTC. Its translation: CASSGEVPSGGNEQFF.

The chain is built from TRBV28 and TRBJ2-7; the D gene is possibly TRBD2 (5 bases). There are 14 residues in the CDR3. Germline lookup yields CDR1 MDHEN and CDR2 SYDVKM. The germline V and J ends were trimmed by 1 base and 2 bases, with 9 bases remaining between them. CDR3 in DNA: TGTGCCAGCAGTTTATACGGGGAGACCTACGAGCAGTACTTC. It codes for CASSLYGETYEQYF.

The chain uses TRBV29-1 and TRBJ2-3, with D possibly being TRBD2 (6 bases). V shed 3 bases and J shed 4 bases, with 14 bases lying between them. CDR3 length: 14 amino acids. CDR1 is SQVTM and CDR2 is ANQGSEA in the germline V gene. The CDR3 DNA reads as TGCAGCGTTGAGACTAGATGGGTCGCAGATACGCAGTATTTT. It encodes CSVETRWVADTQYF.

This chain uses TRBV11-3 with TRBJ2-3; 7 nucleotides align to TRBD2. The ends lost 4 bases at V and 1 base at J; junction bases unmatched: 14. This CDR3 comprises 18 residues. Germline V gene data show CDR1 as SGHNT and CDR2 as YENEEA. The CDR3 is CASSYSLVGGGGTDTQYF. CDR3 DNA sequence: TGTGCCAGCAGCTACTCCCTTGTGGGTGGGGGGGGCACAGATACGCAGTATTTT.

This clone turned up a few times. This CDR3 is also generated by other DNA sequences in the sample. V is TRBV18 and J is TRBJ2-5; D is unresolved. Germline CDR1 KGHSH, CDR2 LQKENI. The CDR3 spans 13 residues. Trimming took 2 bases from V and 4 from J, leaving 8 bases between them. CDR3 residues: CASSPGSGETQYF. CDR3 DNA: TGTGCCAGCTCACCAGGGTCGGGAGAGACCCAGTACTTC.

The chain links TRBV6-5 to TRBJ2-1, with 12 nucleotides matching TRBD1. CDR3 length: 14 amino acids. Germline V gene sequence: CDR1 MNHEY, CDR2 SVGAGI. With 6 bases clipped from V and 7 bases from J, the junction kept 4 bases outside the gene matches. The CDR3, as DNA: TGTGCCAGCAGGTCGGGACAGGGGGCGAATGAGCAGTTCTTC. Protein product: CASRSGQGANEQFF.

The CDR3 reads CASSPPGAGAGDEQFF. The CDR3 DNA reads as TGTGCCAGCTCACCACCGGGAGCGGGGGCAGGTGATGAGCAGTTCTTC. This rearrangement joins TRBV18 to TRBJ2-1, with TRBD2 identical over 8 bases. Germline CDR1 is KGHSH and CDR2 is LQKENI. Germline trimming cut 0 bases from V and 8 bases from J; bases unmatched to any gene: 9. There are 16 residues in the CDR3.

The chain joins TRBV30 to TRBJ1-2; 7 bases fit TRBD1. CDR1 and CDR2 from the germline V gene are GTSNPN and SVGIG (reference sequence). This CDR3 contains 17 residues. Losses at the gene ends were 0 bases for V and 6 bases for J; bases not matched to a gene: 16. DNA for the CDR3: TGTGCCTGGAGTGTAAATACATGGAGAGGGGGCGGTGATGGCTACACCTTC. Protein product: CAWSVNTWRGGGDGYTF.

DNA for the CDR3: TGTGCCAGCAGTTACTATCAGGGGGCCGAATATGGCTACACCTTC. Its translation is CASSYYQGAEYGYTF. The rearrangement joins TRBV6-5 to TRBJ1-2, with 8 bases identical to TRBD1. This CDR3 has 15 amino acids. With V trimmed by 1 base and J by 5 bases, 6 bases remained unmatched. Germline CDR1 and CDR2: MNHEY and SVGAGI.

The chain links TRBV6-5 to TRBJ1-5; no definite D call. The CDR3 sequence is 15 residues long. Trimming left V 0 bases short and J 6 bases short, with 12 bases between. CDR1 is MNHEY and CDR2 is SVGAGI in the germline V gene. CDR3 sequence: CASSYSAPASQPQHF. In DNA form, the CDR3 reads TGTGCCAGCAGTTACTCGGCCCCAGCGAGTCAGCCCCAGCATTTT.

This clone was seen more than once but under ten times. This rearrangement joins TRBV13 to TRBJ1-1; D possibly corresponds to TRBD1 (5 bases). The CDR3 spans 16 residues. Per the germline V gene, CDR1 is PRHDT and CDR2 is FYEKMQ (reference sequence). V was shortened by 5 bases and J by 1 base, with 17 bases between the two germline ends. The CDR3 region is CASSPHGQGTNTEAFF. CDR3 DNA: TGTGCCAGCAGCCCCCATGGGCAGGGTACGAACACTGAAGCTTTCTTT.

This clone was found a few times. The chain is built from TRBV11-2 and TRBJ1-2; D remains unclear. This CDR3 spans 14 amino acids. The germline CDR1 and CDR2 sequences are SGHAT and FQNNGV. Trimming removed 6 bases from V and 8 bases from J, with 19 bases in between. The CDR3 DNA sequence: TGTGCCAGCAGTTTTATGGGAGGGCAAGAAGGCTACACCTTC. Protein: CASSFMGGQEGYTF.

Remarks on this clone: Distinct nucleotide sequences in the sample also encode this CDR3. This chain uses TRBV9 with TRBJ1-5, with D maybe TRBD1 (6 bases). The CDR3 covers 15 residues. The ends were cut back, 0 bases at V and 4 bases at J, with 11 bases in the middle. The germline CDR1 and CDR2 sequences are SGDLS and YYNGEE. CDR3: CASSVGQGSNQPQHF. CDR3 in DNA: TGTGCCAGCAGCGTAGGGCAGGGGTCGAATCAGCCCCAGCATTTT.

This clone was picked up a small number of times. The chain links TRBV12-3 or TRBV12-4 to TRBJ1-2; D might be TRBD1 (5 bases). The CDR3 sequence is 11 residues long. Trimming removed 9 bases at V and 7 bases at J, with 12 bases between. CDR3 in DNA: TGTGCCAGTTCAGGGAGGTTTGGCTACACCTTC. It specifies CASSGRFGYTF.

This rearrangement joins TRBV5-1 to TRBJ1-4; TRBD1 is a possible D gene (5 bases). V was trimmed by 0 bases and J by 7 bases, leaving 13 bases between them. Germline V gene lookup returns CDR1 SGHRS and CDR2 YFSETQ. This CDR3 is 15 amino acids long. In DNA, the CDR3 is TGCGCCAGCAGCTTGGCTGGGGGGGTCGGTGAAAAACTGTTTTTT. It is translated as CASSLAGGVGEKLFF.

The chain links TRBV18 to TRBJ1-2; D gene ambiguous. Between the trimmed V and J ends, which lost 3 bases and 0 bases, there was a span of 8 bases. The CDR3 sequence is 14 residues long. Germline V gives CDR1 KGHSH, CDR2 LQKENI. CDR3 bases: TGTGCCAGCTCACCTGACATATCTAACTATGGCTACACCTTC. Its translation is CASSPDISNYGYTF.

The CDR3 coding sequence is TGTGCCAGCAGCCAACGCCCGGGGGACAGGGCATGGAAATCACCCCTCCACTTT. It is translated as CASSQRPGDRAWKSPLHF. This chain connects TRBV7-6 to TRBJ1-6; 9 bases are shared with TRBD1. Germline V gives CDR1 SGHVS, CDR2 FNYEAQ. V shed 5 bases, J shed 10 bases, and the junction held 18 bases outside the gene matches. The CDR3 totals 18 residues.